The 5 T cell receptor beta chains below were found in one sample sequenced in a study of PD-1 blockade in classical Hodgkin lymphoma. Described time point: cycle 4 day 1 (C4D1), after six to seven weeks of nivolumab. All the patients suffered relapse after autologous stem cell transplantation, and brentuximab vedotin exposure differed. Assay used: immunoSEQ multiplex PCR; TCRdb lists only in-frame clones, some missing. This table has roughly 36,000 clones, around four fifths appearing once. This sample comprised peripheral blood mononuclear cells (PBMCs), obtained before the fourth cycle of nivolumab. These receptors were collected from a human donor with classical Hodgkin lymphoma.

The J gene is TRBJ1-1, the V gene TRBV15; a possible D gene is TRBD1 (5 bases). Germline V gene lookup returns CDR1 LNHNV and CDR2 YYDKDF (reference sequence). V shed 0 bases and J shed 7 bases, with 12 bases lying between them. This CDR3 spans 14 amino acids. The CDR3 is CATSRDSAGIEAFF. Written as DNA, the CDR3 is TGTGCCACCAGCAGAGACAGTGCAGGGATTGAAGCTTTCTTT.

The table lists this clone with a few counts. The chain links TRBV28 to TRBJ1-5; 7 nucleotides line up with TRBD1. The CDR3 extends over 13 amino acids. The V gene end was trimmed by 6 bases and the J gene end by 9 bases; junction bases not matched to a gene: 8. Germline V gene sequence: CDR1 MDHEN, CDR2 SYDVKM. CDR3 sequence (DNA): TGTGCCAGCAGACCTACAGGGGAACGGCCCCAGCATTTT. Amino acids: CASRPTGERPQHF. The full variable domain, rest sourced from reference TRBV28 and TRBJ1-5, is DVKVTQSSRYLVKRTGEKVFLECVQDMDHENMFWYRQDPGLGLRLIYFSYDVKMKEKGDIPEGYSVSREKKERFSLILESASTNQTSMYLCASRPTGERPQHFGDGTRLSIL.

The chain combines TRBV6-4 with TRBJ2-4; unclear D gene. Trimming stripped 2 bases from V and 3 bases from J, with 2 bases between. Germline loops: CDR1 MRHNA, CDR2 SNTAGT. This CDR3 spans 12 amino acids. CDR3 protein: CASSDGKNIQYF. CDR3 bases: TGTGCCAGCAGTGACGGCAAAAACATTCAGTACTTC.

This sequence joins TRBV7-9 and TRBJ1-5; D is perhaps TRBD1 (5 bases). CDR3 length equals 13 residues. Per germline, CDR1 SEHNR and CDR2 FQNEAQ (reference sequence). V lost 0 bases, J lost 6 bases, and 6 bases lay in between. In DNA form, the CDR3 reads TGTGCCAGCAGCTTAGCGAGGGGTCAGCCCCAGCATTTT. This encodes CASSLARGQPQHF.

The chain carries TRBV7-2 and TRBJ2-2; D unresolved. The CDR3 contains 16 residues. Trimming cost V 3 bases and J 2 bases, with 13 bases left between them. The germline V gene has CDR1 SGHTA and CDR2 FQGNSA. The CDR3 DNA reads TGTGCCAGCAGCTTCTCCGTGTCTTTAAACACCGGGGAGCTGTTTTTT. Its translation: CASSFSVSLNTGELFF.